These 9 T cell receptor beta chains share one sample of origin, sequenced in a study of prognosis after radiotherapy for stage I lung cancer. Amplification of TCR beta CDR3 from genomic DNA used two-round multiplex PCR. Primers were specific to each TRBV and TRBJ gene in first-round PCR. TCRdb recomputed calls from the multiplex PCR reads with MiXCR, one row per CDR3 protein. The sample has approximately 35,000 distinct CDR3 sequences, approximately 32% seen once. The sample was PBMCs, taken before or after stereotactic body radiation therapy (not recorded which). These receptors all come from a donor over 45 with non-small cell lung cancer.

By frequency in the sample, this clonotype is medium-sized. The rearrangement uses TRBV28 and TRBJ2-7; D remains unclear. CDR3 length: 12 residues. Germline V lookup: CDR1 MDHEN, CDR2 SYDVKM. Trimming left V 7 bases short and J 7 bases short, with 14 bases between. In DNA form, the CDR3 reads TGTGCCAGCAAGAAGTTTGATAGAGAGCAGTACTTC. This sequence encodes CASKKFDREQYF.

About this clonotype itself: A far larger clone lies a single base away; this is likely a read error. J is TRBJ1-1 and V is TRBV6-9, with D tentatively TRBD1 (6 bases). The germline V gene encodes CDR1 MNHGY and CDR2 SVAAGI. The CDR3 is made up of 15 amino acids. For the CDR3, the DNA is TGTGCCGGCAGTTACAGGGCGGGAGGGGGCACTGAAGCTTTCTTT. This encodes CAGSYRAGGGTEAFF.

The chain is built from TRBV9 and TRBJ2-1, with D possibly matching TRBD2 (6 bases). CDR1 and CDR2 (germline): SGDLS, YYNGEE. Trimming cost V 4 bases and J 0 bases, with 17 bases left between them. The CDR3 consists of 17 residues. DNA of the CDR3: TGTGCCAGCAGCCGCCGACTAGGACGAGCCTCCTACAATGAGCAGTTCTTC. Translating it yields CASSRRLGRASYNEQFF.

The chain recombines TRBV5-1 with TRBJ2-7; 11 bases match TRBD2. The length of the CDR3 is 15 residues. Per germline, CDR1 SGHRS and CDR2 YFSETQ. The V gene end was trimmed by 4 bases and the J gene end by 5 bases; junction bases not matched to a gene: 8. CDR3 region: CASSLLTSGAHEQYF. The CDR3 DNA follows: TGCGCCAGCAGCCTACTGACTAGCGGGGCCCACGAGCAGTACTTC.

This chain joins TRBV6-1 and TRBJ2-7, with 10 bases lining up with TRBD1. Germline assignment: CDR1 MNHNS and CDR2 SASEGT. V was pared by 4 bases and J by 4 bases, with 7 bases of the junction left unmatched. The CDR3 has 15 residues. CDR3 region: CASSAGQGGLYEQYF. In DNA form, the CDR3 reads TGTGCCAGCAGTGCCGGACAGGGGGGCTTATACGAGCAGTACTTC.

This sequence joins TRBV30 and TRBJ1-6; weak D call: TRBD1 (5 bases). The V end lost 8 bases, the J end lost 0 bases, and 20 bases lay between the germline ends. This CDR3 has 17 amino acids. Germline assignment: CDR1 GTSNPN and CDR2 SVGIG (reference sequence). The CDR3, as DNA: TGTGCCGGGATGGGGGTTTCTGGGAGCTCCTATAATTCACCCCTCCACTTT. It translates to CAGMGVSGSSYNSPLHF. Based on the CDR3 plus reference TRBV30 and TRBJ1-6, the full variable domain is SQTIHQWPATLVQPVGSPLSLECTVEGTSNPNLYWYRQAAGRGLQLLFYSVGIGQISSEVPQNLSASRPQDRQFILSSKKLLLSDSGFYLCAGMGVSGSSYNSPLHFGNGTRLTVT.

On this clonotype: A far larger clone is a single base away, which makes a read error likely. CDR3 in amino acids: CANSLDGKYEQYF. DNA of the CDR3: TGTGCCAACAGTCTGGACGGGAAATACGAGCAGTACTTC. This chain uses TRBV6-8 with TRBJ2-7; TRBD2 might be the D (5 bases). The CDR3 contains 13 residues. The germline V gene encodes CDR1 MNHGY and CDR2 SAAAGT.

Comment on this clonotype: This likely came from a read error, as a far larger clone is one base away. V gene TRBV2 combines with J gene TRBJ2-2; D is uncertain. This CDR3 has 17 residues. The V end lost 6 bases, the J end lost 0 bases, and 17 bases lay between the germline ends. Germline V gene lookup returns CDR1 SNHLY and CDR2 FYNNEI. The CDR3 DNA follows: TGTGCCAGCAGCTTAGGTGTTGACGGTTCGAACACCGGGGAGCTGTTTTTT. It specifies CASSLGVDGSNTGELFF.

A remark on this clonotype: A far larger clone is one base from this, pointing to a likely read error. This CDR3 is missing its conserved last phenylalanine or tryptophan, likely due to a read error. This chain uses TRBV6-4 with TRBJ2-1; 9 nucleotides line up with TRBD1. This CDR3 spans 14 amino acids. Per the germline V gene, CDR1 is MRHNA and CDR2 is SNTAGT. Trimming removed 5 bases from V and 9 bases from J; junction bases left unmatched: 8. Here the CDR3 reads CASSYPRQGGEQFL. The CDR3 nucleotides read TGTGCCAGCAGTTACCCACGACAGGGGGGTGAGCAGTTCTTA.